The clone carrying this T cell receptor (beta chain) appeared a few times. Its antigen is still unknown. TCRdb passed the 5' RACE reads through MiXCR, listing each CDR3 protein once. The table lists 300,000 to 350,000 distinct CDR3 sequences, 13% of them singletons. These data belong to a study of T-cell memory formation after mild COVID-19. The wider study: Largely donor-specific sequence clusters came from a couple of donors.

V gave up 2 bases and J gave up 5 bases, with 16 bases separating them. This CDR3 region has 16 residues. The V gene's germline CDR1 is SGHVS and CDR2 FQNEAQ. Overall study findings and caveats: Mostly located in CM and EM were contracting CD4+ clones, with contracting CD8+ clones located in EMRA. Within pre-infection memory, some responding clones were found, suggesting cross-reactive memory joined.

This receptor was taken from a man between 18 and 35 years old who had mild COVID-19 (a few samples of this study predate the infection). Cell type and time point are not known. Sequencing input: PBMCs or a T cell subset sorted from them (not recorded which). This sequence joins TRBV7-8 and TRBJ1-5, with no clear D. The CDR3 spells CASSLRARVLDQPQHF. CDR3 coding DNA: TGTGCCAGCAGCTTAAGAGCGAGGGTTCTTGATCAGCCCCAGCATTTT. Full variable domain (rest looked up from reference TRBV7-8 and TRBJ1-5): GAGVSQSPRYKVAKRGQDVALRCDPISGHVSLFWYQQALGQGPEFLTYFQNEAQLDKSGLPSDRFFAERPEGSVSTLKIQRTQQEDSAVYLCASSLRARVLDQPQHFGDGTRLSIL.